The 10 T cell receptor beta chains listed next were all sequenced from one sample in a study of radiation and T cells in renal cell carcinoma. Described treatment: 15 Gy SBRT to primary tumor, nephrectomy 4 weeks later. This table comes from immunoSEQ multiplex PCR, and its TCRdb copy is limited to in-frame clones, with some not included. The sample records around 10,000 clones, roughly 59% being singletons. The sequenced sample was tumor tissue, obtained from a patient whose treatment included radiotherapy and nephrectomy. These receptors originate from a woman aged 45-65 years with renal cell carcinoma.

This clone was observed a single time. The rearrangement joins TRBV4-3 to TRBJ1-1; no definite D call. Germline CDR1 is LGHNA and CDR2 is YSLEER. This CDR3 region has 14 residues. Deletions cut 0 bases from V and 10 bases from J, with 15 bases between. Written as DNA, the CDR3 is TGCGCCAGCAGCCAAGATAGAGCCGGGGTTCGAGCTTTCTTT. This sequence encodes CASSQDRAGVRAFF.

CDR3: CASSAVGQGTDTQYF. The CDR3 DNA sequence: TGTGCCAGCAGTGCCGTCGGACAGGGAACAGATACGCAGTATTTT. The chain employs TRBV2 and TRBJ2-3, with 8 bases aligning to TRBD1. The CDR3 is made up of 15 amino acids. CDR1 and CDR2 (germline): SNHLY, FYNNEI. After removal of 4 bases from V and 3 bases from J, the junction contained 6 bases not matched to a gene.

This chain uses TRBV30 with TRBJ1-5; tentatively, D is TRBD1 (5 bases). The CDR3 is 16 residues long. Germline CDR1 and CDR2: GTSNPN and SVGIG (reference sequence). Trimming took 3 bases from V and 3 from J, leaving 18 bases between them. CDR3 region: CAWSREGKGNNQPQHF. The DNA for the CDR3 is TGTGCCTGGAGCCGAGAGGGAAAGGGGAACAATCAGCCCCAGCATTTT.

This clone was recorded only once. The chain carries TRBV7-6 and TRBJ2-3; D tentatively reads TRBD1 or TRBD2 (5 bases each). This CDR3 is 12 amino acids long. The V gene lost 6 bases and the J gene lost 3 bases, with 7 bases spanning the gap. Per the germline V gene, CDR1 is SGHVS and CDR2 is FNYEAQ. Written as DNA, the CDR3 is TGTGCCAGCAGAGGGGAGACAGATACGCAGTATTTT. This translates into CASRGETDTQYF.

The chain links TRBV2 to TRBJ2-5; D possibly corresponds to TRBD1 (5 bases). CDR3 size: 14 residues. Germline-derived CDR1 and CDR2 are SNHLY and FYNNEI. With 7 bases removed from V and 5 bases from J, the gap between germline ends came to 17 bases. CDR3 loop: CASKEGHERETQYF. For the CDR3, the DNA is TGTGCCAGCAAGGAAGGACACGAAAGGGAGACCCAGTACTTC.

This clone has a handful of counts. The sample carries other DNA sequences with the same CDR3. This sequence joins TRBV15 and TRBJ1-5, with D possibly matching TRBD1 (5 bases). CDR1 is LNHNV and CDR2 is YYDKDF in the germline V gene (reference sequence). The CDR3 contains 17 residues. V lost 3 bases to trimming and J lost 4 bases, with 19 bases between them. The CDR3 DNA reads TGTGCCACCAGCAGGGGAAGATCGGGACGGACTAATCAGCCCCAGCATTTT. Translated: CATSRGRSGRTNQPQHF. The variable domain in full, completed from reference TRBV15 and TRBJ1-5, reads DAMVIQNPRYQVTQFGKPVTLSCSQTLNHNVMYWYQQKSSQAPKLLFHYYDKDFNNEADTPDNFQSRRPNTSFCFLDIRSPGLGDTAMYLCATSRGRSGRTNQPQHFGDGTRLSIL.

V is TRBV5-4 and J is TRBJ1-2, with 9 bases fitting TRBD1. Trimming at V came to 4 bases and at J to 9 bases, leaving 10 bases not matched to a gene. CDR1 is SGHNT, CDR2 YYREEE, per germline (reference sequence). CDR3 length: 14 residues. The CDR3 is CASSPRDREFSYTF. The CDR3 region has the DNA TGTGCCAGCAGCCCACGGGACAGGGAATTTAGCTACACCTTC.

The gene calls are TRBV5-1 and TRBJ2-1, with TRBD2 matching 12 bases. The CDR3 length is 15 residues. V was clipped by 1 base and J by 7 bases; unmatched bases: 3. Germline V gene lookup returns CDR1 SGHRS and CDR2 YFSETQ. This chain's CDR3 is CASSLTSGGLNEQFF. The CDR3 DNA is TGCGCCAGCAGCTTGACTAGCGGGGGGTTGAATGAGCAGTTCTTC.

Sample share makes this clone large. The chain combines TRBV19 with TRBJ1-1; perhaps TRBD1 as D (5 bases). From germline, CDR1 is LNHDA and CDR2 SQIVND (reference sequence). The ends were cut back, 4 bases at V and 2 bases at J, with 11 bases in the middle. This CDR3 contains 14 residues. The CDR3 nucleotides read TGTGCCAGTAGTAACCGGGACTTTAACACTGAAGCTTTCTTT. Translating gives CASSNRDFNTEAFF.

This clone was counted once. The chain recombines TRBV4-1 with TRBJ2-5, with D possibly TRBD2 on 6 matching bases. V was cut by 3 bases and J by 3 bases, with 14 bases left in between. Germline V CDR1 and CDR2: MGHRA, YSYEKL. This CDR3 has 15 amino acids. The chain's CDR3 is CASSQAWDFEETQYF. The CDR3 DNA reads TGCGCCAGCAGCCAGGCATGGGACTTCGAAGAGACCCAGTACTTC.